The 2 T cell receptor beta chains listed next were all sequenced from one sample in a study of T-cell memory formation after mild COVID-19 (dated by TCRdb to the early 2020s). Receptor libraries were prepared by 5' RACE. Sequenced using an Illumina NovaSeq 6000. In-frame beta chains were kept once TCRdb had trimmed the public reads at Q25 with fastp and called clones with MiXCR. Rows are unified per CDR3 protein, each entry keeping the most common DNA and genes. This sample holds tens of thousands of distinct CDR3 sequences; around 7.2% were observed only once. The ten most abundant clones make up approximately 14% of the sample. The sequenced material came from PBMCs or a T cell subset sorted from them (not recorded which). These receptor sequences come from an adult woman who had mild COVID-19 (a few samples of this study predate the infection). The sample titles of this study are shuffled in the database, so cell type and time point are left out; the donor was told from shared clones.

The table lists this clonotype with many counts. The rearrangement links TRBV6-5 to TRBJ2-7, with 7 bases identical to TRBD2. Trimming cost V 6 bases and J 1 base; bases outside gene matches: 12. The germline V gene encodes CDR1 MNHEY and CDR2 SVGAGI. The CDR3 has 16 residues. DNA of the CDR3: TGTGCCAGCAGAGGTCAAAGGCTAGCGGCATCCTACGAGCAGTACTTC. This translates into CASRGQRLAASYEQYF.

There are many counts of this clonotype. This chain joins TRBV25-1 and TRBJ2-5; D gene unclear. Deletions cut 3 bases from V and 5 bases from J, with 19 bases between. Germline V lookup: CDR1 MGHDK, CDR2 SYGVNS. The CDR3 sequence is 16 residues long. The CDR3 coding sequence is TGTGCCAGCAGTGAGCCGCTGTTGACTTCCGGGGAGACCCAGTACTTC. This translates into CASSEPLLTSGETQYF.